The present entry profiles one T cell receptor beta chain with its context. This clone's antigen is unknown. No base quality values were provided; no much bigger clone lies one nucleotide off. What this sample's time point label stands for: baseline before first vaccination. Vaccinee samples came from UK trials COV001 and COV002, including a single-blind randomized controlled phase 2/3 trial of AZD1222 (ChAdOx1 nCoV-19) in healthy adults. Trial participant PBMC samples were collected at day 0 and day 28 after the second dose for TCRbeta chain sequencing. The data derive from a study of T cell responses to AZD1222 COVID-19 vaccine (dated by TCRdb to the early 2020s). Study-wide context: AZD1222 recipients whose second dose came at about 4 weeks and those whose second dose came at about 12 weeks were combined into one group, since spike-specific TCR depth and breadth did not differ between the two schedules. Trial participants were enrolled by age into 18-55, 56-69 and 70-plus year subgroups, with roughly 160, 29 and 62 TCR-sequenced participants respectively. TCR sequencing covered some 250 trial participants: around 210 given two doses of AZD1222 and 26 given two doses of MenACWY control vaccine.

The CDR3 regions of human TCRbeta chains were analyzed by immunosequencing. As for the authors' bioinformatics: TCRs in the repertoires were matched against a reference library of SARS-CoV-2-specific TCRs that had been generated with the MIRA antigen-specificity platform. Breadth was defined as the fraction of unique TCRs that were SARS-CoV-2-associated, and depth was defined as the fraction of total T cells that were SARS-CoV-2-associated. Each spike-specific TCR was assigned to its reactive spike region and to a CD4 or CD8 class using the MIRA data. Log10-transformed breadth and depth values were compared by one-way ANOVA with Sidak's multiple comparisons tests. What TCRdb holds here is the immuneACCESS table cut down to in-frame rearrangements. Part of the clones is not present; checked against another copy, under half of the missing clones reflect an unresolved V gene, and the others are unexplained. The D gene and trimming were derived from the DNA, and the V and J assignments and clone size from that table. A total of about 140,000 clones appear in this sample, over 90% of them only once. Approximately 4.9% of the sample is taken by the ten largest.

The investigation overall reported the following: Reportedly, almost half of the unique spike-specific TCRs recognized epitopes lying outside the regions that are mutated in the B.1.351 and B.1.1.7 variants. The 56-69-year group was small, and its depth increase did not reach significance, likely because of low power. A significant rise in spike-specific TCR breadth and depth was observed after two AZD1222 doses relative to day 0 and relative to MenACWY recipients. Because no samples from the day 14 peak response were available, repertoires could be characterized only after the peak T cell response. The whole spike protein was spanned by vaccine-associated CD4 TCRs, and dominant responses were seen in regions 160-218 and 743-854. Most participants were white British and females outnumbered males, and the authors suggested that clonal diversity may have been underestimated. Conclusions about previously exposed vaccinees were limited because only six or seven AZD1222 recipients were SARS-CoV-2 seropositive at baseline.

Sequences SGHTA (CDR1) and FQGNSA (CDR2) are obtained from the germline V gene. Germline trimming: 5 bases from V, 2 bases from J; junction bases outside gene matches: 6. The CDR3 measures 14 amino acids from cysteine to phenylalanine. This entry keeps only the CDR3 DNA: 42 bases, framed from base 1. The origin of this receptor is an adult in good health. The sample was peripheral blood, taken on day 0 of AZD1222 vaccination. The chain links TRBV7-2 with TRBJ2-7, with 7 bases aligning to TRBD1. The nucleotides are TGTGCCAGCAGCCTGAGGACAGGAGCCTACGAGCAGTACTTC. It is translated as CASSLRTGAYEQYF.